The rows below give T cell receptor beta chains drawn from one sample of a study of T-cell memory formation after mild COVID-19. MiXCR, run by TCRdb on the 5' RACE reads, gives a single entry per CDR3 protein. The table shows roughly 7,000 distinct CDR3 sequences, with about 54% occurring only once. Sequencing input: PBMCs or a T cell subset sorted from them (not recorded which). These TCRs come from an adult who had mild COVID-19 (a few samples of this study predate the infection). Cell type and time point are not known. Both conserved end residues are part of each CDR3. A D gene is named only where the DNA matches it firmly. Rows give clone size only sometimes, using once, few, many, or a class for an expanded clone.

j_call: TRBJ2-7; clone_size: .; d_call: .; cdr3_length: 14; v_call: TRBV12-3/TRBV12-4; cdr3_nt: TGTGCCAGCAGCCAGACGTCGGGCCCGTACGAGCAGTACTTC; cdr3_aa: CASSQTSGPYEQYF
j_call: TRBJ2-5; clone_size: .; d_call: TRBD2; cdr3_length: 15; v_call: TRBV5-4; cdr3_nt: TGTGCCAGCAGCCAGGACTTAGCGGGAATGGAGACCCAGTACTTC; cdr3_aa: CASSQDLAGMETQYF
j_call: TRBJ1-5; clone_size: medium-sized; d_call: .; cdr3_length: 16; v_call: TRBV14; cdr3_nt: TGTGCCAGCAGCCAAGATCCAAGCCGCTTTATTTGGCCCCAGCATTTT; cdr3_aa: CASSQDPSRFIWPQHF
j_call: TRBJ2-3; clone_size: .; d_call: .; cdr3_length: 14; v_call: TRBV20-1; cdr3_nt: TGCAGTGGAACCGCGAACACTCACACAGATACGCAGTATTTT; cdr3_aa: CSGTANTHTDTQYF
j_call: TRBJ2-1; clone_size: .; d_call: TRBD2; cdr3_length: 18; v_call: TRBV5-1; cdr3_nt: TGCGCCAGCAGCTTCCTTGGAACTAGCGGGAACATCTACAATGAGCAGTTCTTC; cdr3_aa: CASSFLGTSGNIYNEQFF
j_call: TRBJ2-1; clone_size: .; d_call: .; cdr3_length: 13; v_call: TRBV12-3/TRBV12-4; cdr3_nt: TGTGCCAGCAGTTTAGTTGGTTACAATGAGCAGTTCTTC; cdr3_aa: CASSLVGYNEQFF
j_call: TRBJ2-1; clone_size: .; d_call: .; cdr3_length: 17; v_call: TRBV4-3; cdr3_nt: TGCGCCAGCAGCCAAGATGGGGTCAGCTGGGAGTACAATGAGCAGTTCTTC; cdr3_aa: CASSQDGVSWEYNEQFF
j_call: TRBJ2-3; clone_size: .; d_call: .; cdr3_length: 14; v_call: TRBV3-1; cdr3_nt: TGTGCCAGCAACTCACGGGGCAGCACAGATACGCAGTATTTT; cdr3_aa: CASNSRGSTDTQYF
j_call: TRBJ2-1; clone_size: large; d_call: TRBD2; cdr3_length: 18; v_call: TRBV20-1; cdr3_nt: TGCAGTGCTAGAGATGGGAGACTAGCGGTTTCCTCCTACAATGAGCAGTTCTTC; cdr3_aa: CSARDGRLAVSSYNEQFF
j_call: TRBJ2-7; clone_size: once; d_call: .; cdr3_length: 15; v_call: TRBV20-1; cdr3_nt: TGCAGTGCTACGGGGTGGGGCCCGAAGGGGTACGAGCAGTACTTC; cdr3_aa: CSATGWGPKGYEQYF
j_call: TRBJ2-2; clone_size: .; d_call: .; cdr3_length: 16; v_call: TRBV7-8; cdr3_nt: TGTGCCAGCAGCCCGGGTTGGGGCGCGAACACCGGGGAGCTGTTTTTT; cdr3_aa: CASSPGWGANTGELFF